Detailed here is one T cell receptor (beta chain). What it binds is unknown. This specimen comes from a study of radiation and T cells in renal cell carcinoma. About the study: Nephrectomy followed 15 Gy stereotactic body radiation by 4 weeks.

The CDR3 is made up of 16 amino acids. V lost 1 base and J lost 4, with 11 bases in between. Looked up from germline, CDR1 is SGHTA and CDR2 is FQGNSA. Documented time point: blood 2 weeks post-SBRT. Treatment defined: 15 Gy SBRT to primary tumor, nephrectomy 4 weeks later. After SBRT, blood was collected at 2 and 4 weeks, plus baseline. Study conclusions and caveats: Top tumor clonotypes rose in blood 2 weeks post-radiation, then contracted.

Only in-frame clones appear in the TCRdb table, and some are missing; sequencing was by immunoSEQ multiplex PCR. Of fewer than 150,000 clones in the sample, approximately 90% were seen once. The chain combines TRBV7-2 with TRBJ2-6, with D unresolved. The sample here was blood, taken from a patient whose treatment included radiotherapy and nephrectomy. The TCR originated in a woman aged 70-85 years with renal cell carcinoma. This CDR3 is CASSLGRLSGANVLTF. For the CDR3, the DNA is TGTGCCAGCAGCTTAGGAAGGTTGAGCGGGGCCAACGTCCTGACTTTC. The whole variable domain, remainder taken from reference TRBV7-2 and TRBJ2-6, is GAGVSQSPSNKVTEKGKDVELRCDPISGHTALYWYRQSLGQGLEFLIYFQGNSAPDKSGLPSDRFSAERTGGSVSTLTIQRTQQEDSAVYLCASSLGRLSGANVLTFGAGSRLTVL.